This T cell receptor (beta chain) stems from a study of blood T cells in healthy people across ages. Using a J-beta primer mix together with a sample-barcoded 5' primer, a second PCR was run for roughly 6 to 12 cycles. Each cDNA was tagged by a template-switch adaptor containing 12 random nucleotides. TCRdb independently ran MiXCR on the 5' RACE reads; one entry per CDR3 protein. Among approximately 1,000,000 distinct CDR3 sequences listed, around 45% were seen once. Trimming took 3 bases from V and 4 from J; bases not matched to a gene: 5. The CDR3 is 15 residues long. Each donor's blood draw was roughly 10 milliliters of peripheral blood. Researchers isolated at least 7 million PBMCs per sample.

The receptor's source is a woman aged 55-69 years in good health. Material: blood. The rearrangement links TRBV12-3 or TRBV12-4 to TRBJ2-3, with 9 bases identical to TRBD2. CDR3 residues: CASSLEAGGADTQYF. The DNA of the CDR3 is TGTGCCAGCAGTTTGGAGGCGGGAGGGGCAGATACGCAGTATTTT.